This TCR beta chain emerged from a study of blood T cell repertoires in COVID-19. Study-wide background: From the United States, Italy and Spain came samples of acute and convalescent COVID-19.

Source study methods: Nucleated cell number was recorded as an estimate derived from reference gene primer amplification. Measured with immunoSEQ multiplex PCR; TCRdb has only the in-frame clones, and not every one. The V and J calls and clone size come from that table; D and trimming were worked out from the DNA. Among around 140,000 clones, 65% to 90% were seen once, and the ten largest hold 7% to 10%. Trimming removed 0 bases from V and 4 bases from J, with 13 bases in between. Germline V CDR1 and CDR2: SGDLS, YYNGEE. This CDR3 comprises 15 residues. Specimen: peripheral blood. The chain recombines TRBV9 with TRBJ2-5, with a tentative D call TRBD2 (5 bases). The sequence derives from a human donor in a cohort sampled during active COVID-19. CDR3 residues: CASSVVGGVPETQYF. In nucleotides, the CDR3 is TGTGCCAGCAGCGTAGTTGGAGGAGTCCCAGAGACCCAGTACTTC.